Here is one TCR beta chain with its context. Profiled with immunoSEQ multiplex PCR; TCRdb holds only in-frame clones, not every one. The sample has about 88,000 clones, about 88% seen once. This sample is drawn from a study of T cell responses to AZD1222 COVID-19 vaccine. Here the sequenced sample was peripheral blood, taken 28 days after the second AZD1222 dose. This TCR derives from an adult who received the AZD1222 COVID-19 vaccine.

As DNA, the CDR3 is TGTGCCAGCAGTGAAGAGCGGGGATTGGGGGAGCAGTACTTC. This encodes CASSEERGLGEQYF. This rearrangement joins TRBV2 to TRBJ2-7; 7 bases map to TRBD2. CDR3 length: 14 amino acids. V lost 1 base and J lost 7; bases outside the gene matches: 7. Germline V CDR1 and CDR2: SNHLY, FYNNEI.